A selection of T cell receptor beta chains follows, all from one sample in a study of cytomegalovirus exposure and HLA in healthy donors. Profiling relied on immunoSEQ multiplex PCR, and the TCRdb table lists in-frame clones only, not all of them. This table has 80,000 to 130,000 clones, 65% to 80% appearing once. The sample comprised PBMCs. Receptors originate from a woman between 50 and 59 years old in good health and CMV-seropositive. Both conserved end residues are part of each CDR3. The D gene is left open where the match is weak. The size of a clone is reported for some rows only, either as once, few or many, or as a class for expanded clones.

TRBV18,TRBJ1-1,TRBD1,.,TGTGCCAGCTCACCATTCCGGGACAGGGGAGCAAGGAACACTGAAGCTTTCTTT,CASSPFRDRGARNTEAFF
TRBV27,TRBJ2-7,.,few,TGTGCCAGCAGTTTCGCCAGCTCCTACGAGCAGTACTTC,CASSFASSYEQYF
TRBV6-5,TRBJ2-3,.,.,TGTGCCAGCCATAGCGAATCGGATACGCAGTATTTT,CASHSESDTQYF
TRBV27,TRBJ1-2,.,.,TGTGCCAGCAGCCCGGGATCGGCGGACTATGGCTACACCTTC,CASSPGSADYGYTF
TRBV5-1,TRBJ1-1,.,.,TGCGCCAGCAGCTTGGCTCGGGGAGAAGCTTTCTTT,CASSLARGEAFF
TRBV7-9,TRBJ2-2,TRBD2,.,TGTGCCTTATCCGGGACTAGCGGGAAAACGAACACCGGGGAGCTGTTTTTT,CALSGTSGKTNTGELFF
TRBV27,TRBJ2-2,.,.,TGTGCCAGCAGTGATACACAGAACACCGGGGAGCTGTTTTTT,CASSDTQNTGELFF
TRBV6-5,TRBJ1-2,.,.,TGTGCCAGCAGTCCCGGGACTCGGGAACGCTATGGCTACACCTTC,CASSPGTRERYGYTF
TRBV19,TRBJ1-5,.,.,TGTGCCAGTAGTATAGGGTTGGGGGGGGCATGGAATCAGCCCCAGCATTTT,CASSIGLGGAWNQPQHF
TRBV10-3,TRBJ1-1,.,.,TGTGCCATCAGGGACAGTTTGAACACTGAAGCTTTCTTT,CAIRDSLNTEAFF
TRBV29-1,TRBJ2-1,.,few,TGCAGCGTTGCCCCGTGGGTCTCCTCGGGTGAGCAGTTCTTC,CSVAPWVSSGEQFF
TRBV30,TRBJ1-2,TRBD1,.,TGTGCCTGGGTTACAGGGGGCTATGGCTACACCTTC,CAWVTGGYGYTF
TRBV9,TRBJ2-7,TRBD2,.,TGTGCCAGCAGCGCTGATACCGGGACTAGGTCCTCCTACGAGCAGTACTTC,CASSADTGTRSSYEQYF
TRBV19,TRBJ2-5,.,once,TGTGCCAGTAGTATAGGGGCCGAAGGTGCCCAAGAGACCCAGTACTTC,CASSIGAEGAQETQYF
TRBV18,TRBJ2-7,TRBD2,.,TGTGCCAGCTCACCCAGACTAGCGATCACCTACGAGCAGTACTTC,CASSPRLAITYEQYF
TRBV18,TRBJ2-1,TRBD2,.,TGTGCCAGCTCCCCAGCGGGAGGGTGGGAGCAGTTCTTC,CASSPAGGWEQFF